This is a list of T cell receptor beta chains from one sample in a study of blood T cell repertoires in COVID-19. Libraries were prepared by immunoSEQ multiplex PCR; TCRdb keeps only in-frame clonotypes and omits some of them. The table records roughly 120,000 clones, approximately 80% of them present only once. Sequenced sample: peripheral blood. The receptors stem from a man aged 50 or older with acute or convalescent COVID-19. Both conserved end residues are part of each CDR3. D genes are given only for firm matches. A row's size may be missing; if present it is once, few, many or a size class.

CDR3aa: CASSPGSGRLVEQYF; CDR3nt: TGTGCCAGCAGCCCGGGGAGCGGGAGACTCGTCGAGCAGTACTTC; v_gene: TRBV28; d_gene: TRBD2; j_gene: TRBJ2-7; abundance: NA
CDR3aa: CASSLLVVEVSQETQYF; CDR3nt: TGCGCCAGCAGCCTACTTGTTGTAGAGGTTTCTCAAGAGACCCAGTACTTC; v_gene: TRBV4-1; d_gene: NA; j_gene: TRBJ2-5; abundance: NA
CDR3aa: CASSAGGGSNTDTQYF; CDR3nt: TGTGCCAGCTCAGCGGGAGGCGGCTCTAACACAGATACGCAGTATTTT; v_gene: TRBV18; d_gene: TRBD2; j_gene: TRBJ2-3; abundance: NA
CDR3aa: CASSKGDSDEQYF; CDR3nt: TGTGCCAGCAGCAAAGGGGACAGCGACGAGCAGTACTTC; v_gene: TRBV21-1; d_gene: NA; j_gene: TRBJ2-7; abundance: NA
CDR3aa: CASSLPLAGDTDTQYF; CDR3nt: TGCGCCAGCAGCCTTCCTCTAGCGGGGGATACAGATACGCAGTATTTT; v_gene: TRBV4-1; d_gene: TRBD2; j_gene: TRBJ2-3; abundance: once
CDR3aa: CASSQVLGGTGELFF; CDR3nt: TGTGCCAGCAGCCAAGTCCTAGGTGGCACCGGGGAGCTGTTTTTT; v_gene: TRBV14; d_gene: NA; j_gene: TRBJ2-2; abundance: NA
CDR3aa: CASSQDSLAPYNEQFF; CDR3nt: TGCGCCAGCAGCCAAGATAGTCTAGCGCCTTACAATGAGCAGTTCTTC; v_gene: TRBV4-1; d_gene: NA; j_gene: TRBJ2-1; abundance: NA
CDR3aa: CASSDSAEWGEQFF; CDR3nt: TGTGCCAGCAGTGACTCAGCGGAGTGGGGTGAGCAGTTCTTC; v_gene: TRBV6-4; d_gene: NA; j_gene: TRBJ2-1; abundance: NA
CDR3aa: CASSPGTGIDQPQHF; CDR3nt: TGTGCCAGCAGCCCCGGGACAGGGATCGATCAGCCCCAGCATTTT; v_gene: TRBV28; d_gene: TRBD1; j_gene: TRBJ1-5; abundance: once
CDR3aa: CASSPTSGSYNEQFF; CDR3nt: TGTGCCAGCAGCCCAACTAGCGGTTCCTACAATGAGCAGTTCTTC; v_gene: TRBV5-4; d_gene: TRBD2; j_gene: TRBJ2-1; abundance: NA
CDR3aa: CASSQEGRGPGYTF; CDR3nt: TGTGCCAGCAGCCAAGAGGGGAGAGGGCCTGGCTACACCTTC; v_gene: TRBV3-1/TRBV3-2; d_gene: NA; j_gene: TRBJ1-2; abundance: NA
CDR3aa: CASSFGPPGQGGNEQFF; CDR3nt: TGTGCCAGCAGTTTCGGCCCCCCGGGACAGGGAGGGAATGAGCAGTTCTTC; v_gene: TRBV27; d_gene: TRBD1; j_gene: TRBJ2-1; abundance: NA
CDR3aa: CSVVLASTNEKLFF; CDR3nt: TGCAGCGTTGTTTTAGCTTCAACTAATGAAAAACTGTTTTTT; v_gene: TRBV29-1; d_gene: NA; j_gene: TRBJ1-4; abundance: NA